This T cell receptor beta chain was recorded in a study of blood T cells in healthy people across ages. The CDR3 consists of 18 residues. Trimming pared 9 bases from V and 0 bases from J, leaving 23 bases between. Germline values: CDR1 MNHNS, CDR2 SASEGT. Sample-barcoded 5' priming and a J-beta primer mix drove a second PCR of roughly 6 to 12 cycles. One entry per CDR3 protein, called by TCRdb with MiXCR from the 5' RACE reads. The sample lists roughly 680,000 distinct CDR3 sequences; roughly 21% were seen once. Findings and limits, study-wide: Since the PBMCs were unsorted, naive and antigen-experienced cells could not be conclusively compared. Diversity of TCR beta per million T cells declined in a roughly linear way with age.

The table lists this clonotype with a few counts. Its cognate antigen is unknown. This clonotype originated in a man between 65 and 85 years old in good health. Specimen: blood. This chain joins TRBV6-1 and TRBJ2-2; perhaps TRBD1 as D (6 bases). The CDR3 region has the DNA TGTGCCAGTCATAGGCCCCTCGGGCAGGGGTCGAACACCGGGGAGCTGTTTTTT. Protein product: CASHRPLGQGSNTGELFF.